This is a list of T cell receptor beta chains from one sample in a study of cytomegalovirus exposure and HLA in healthy donors. Some clones are missing from TCRdb's copy, which holds only in-frame ones; the method was immunoSEQ multiplex PCR. The sample holds approximately 180,000 clones, about 84% seen once. Sequenced sample: PBMCs. Source of these receptors: a man aged 18 to 30 in good health and CMV-seronegative. CDR3s include the opening cysteine and the closing phenylalanine or tryptophan. Fields, in order: clone size, V gene, D gene, J gene, CDR3 protein, CDR3 DNA. The D gene is left open where the match is weak. Expanded clones are given a class, and other clones once, few, many or no size at all.

size: few; V: TRBV9; D: NA; J: TRBJ1-5; CDR3: CASSAAGPGPDQPQHF; DNA: TGTGCCAGCAGCGCCGCGGGACCGGGTCCCGATCAGCCCCAGCATTTT
size: few; V: TRBV6-6; D: NA; J: TRBJ2-5; CDR3: CASTLYRKGETQYF; DNA: TGTGCCAGCACCCTGTACAGGAAGGGAGAGACCCAGTACTTC
size: NA; V: TRBV5-6; D: TRBD1; J: TRBJ1-6; CDR3: CASSLLQGASPLHF; DNA: TGTGCCAGCAGCTTGTTACAGGGGGCCTCACCCCTCCACTTT
size: NA; V: TRBV6-1; D: NA; J: TRBJ1-6; CDR3: CASSVVLGRGESYNSPLHF; DNA: TGTGCCAGCAGTGTGGTCCTCGGGCGGGGAGAGTCCTATAATTCACCCCTCCACTTT
size: NA; V: TRBV6-5; D: NA; J: TRBJ2-7; CDR3: CASSYSPGQGTHEQYF; DNA: TGTGCCAGCAGTTACTCCCCGGGCCAGGGGACCCACGAGCAGTACTTC
size: NA; V: TRBV7-3; D: TRBD2; J: TRBJ2-5; CDR3: CASSPRGGGETQYF; DNA: TGTGCCAGCAGCCCCCGGGGGGGCGGTGAGACCCAGTACTTC
size: NA; V: TRBV7-3; D: NA; J: TRBJ1-6; CDR3: CASSFGQGGSPLHF; DNA: TGTGCCAGCAGCTTCGGGCAGGGCGGATCACCCCTCCACTTT
size: NA; V: TRBV7-9; D: TRBD1; J: TRBJ2-7; CDR3: CASSLVGQGYEQYF; DNA: TGTGCCAGCAGCTTAGTAGGACAGGGATACGAGCAGTACTTC
size: NA; V: TRBV28; D: NA; J: TRBJ1-3; CDR3: CASSLQGRGNTIYF; DNA: TGTGCCAGCAGTTTGCAGGGGAGAGGAAACACCATATATTTT
size: NA; V: TRBV7-8; D: NA; J: TRBJ1-2; CDR3: CASSLKRVSHGYTF; DNA: TGTGCCAGCAGCTTAAAACGGGTTTCACATGGCTACACCTTC
size: NA; V: TRBV5-1; D: NA; J: TRBJ2-3; CDR3: CASSFGVAGWTGTQYF; DNA: TGCGCCAGCAGCTTCGGAGTAGCGGGGTGGACAGGTACGCAGTATTTT
size: NA; V: TRBV19; D: TRBD2; J: TRBJ2-7; CDR3: CASSKGGAGVEQYF; DNA: TGTGCCAGTAGTAAGGGCGGCGCGGGGGTCGAGCAGTACTTC
size: NA; V: TRBV5-1; D: NA; J: TRBJ2-1; CDR3: CASSPIPGLTYNEQFF; DNA: TGCGCCAGCAGCCCCATCCCGGGACTTACCTACAATGAGCAGTTCTTC
size: NA; V: TRBV6-5; D: NA; J: TRBJ2-1; CDR3: CASSYSPLTSYNEQFF; DNA: TGTGCCAGCAGTTACTCGCCCCTAACGTCCTACAATGAGCAGTTCTTC
size: NA; V: TRBV7-6; D: NA; J: TRBJ2-5; CDR3: CASSLSSAAHQETQYF; DNA: TGTGCCAGCAGCTTATCGTCAGCGGCTCATCAAGAGACCCAGTACTTC
size: NA; V: TRBV4-1; D: NA; J: TRBJ2-5; CDR3: CASSLGTGGAQYF; DNA: TGCGCCAGCAGCCTCGGGACTGGCGGGGCCCAGTACTTC
size: once; V: TRBV5-4; D: TRBD2; J: TRBJ2-7; CDR3: CASSPREGVSYEQYF; DNA: TGTGCCAGCAGCCCGCGGGAGGGGGTCTCCTACGAGCAGTACTTC
size: once; V: TRBV14; D: TRBD1; J: TRBJ2-7; CDR3: CASNIGGAGSEQYF; DNA: TGTGCCAGCAATATAGGGGGCGCGGGTTCCGAGCAGTACTTC
size: NA; V: TRBV7-2; D: TRBD2; J: TRBJ2-1; CDR3: CASSSPGLGLNEQFF; DNA: TGTGCCAGCAGCTCCCCGGGACTAGGTCTAAATGAGCAGTTCTTC
size: NA; V: TRBV5-4; D: NA; J: TRBJ1-4; CDR3: CASSRDFVNEKLFF; DNA: TGTGCCAGCAGCCGGGACTTCGTTAATGAAAAACTGTTTTTT
size: NA; V: TRBV10-3; D: TRBD2; J: TRBJ2-5; CDR3: CAISELLAGGLKTQYF; DNA: TGTGCCATCAGTGAGCTACTAGCGGGAGGGCTGAAGACCCAGTACTTC
size: NA; V: TRBV21-1; D: NA; J: TRBJ1-1; CDR3: CASSKALGGDEDAEAFF; DNA: TGTGCCAGCAGCAAAGCGCTAGGGGGCGACGAGGACGCTGAAGCTTTCTTT
size: NA; V: TRBV28; D: NA; J: TRBJ1-5; CDR3: CASSLQMQPQHF; DNA: TGTGCCAGCAGTTTACAGATGCAGCCCCAGCATTTT
size: NA; V: TRBV9; D: TRBD1; J: TRBJ1-2; CDR3: CASSVAGGDYGYTF; DNA: TGTGCCAGCAGCGTAGCAGGGGGTGACTATGGCTACACCTTC
size: NA; V: TRBV27; D: TRBD1; J: TRBJ2-2; CDR3: CASSPRQGLTGELFF; DNA: TGTGCCAGCAGTCCCAGACAGGGTTTAACCGGGGAGCTGTTTTTT
size: NA; V: TRBV28; D: TRBD2; J: TRBJ2-7; CDR3: CASAGAYEQYF; DNA: TGTGCCAGCGCGGGGGCCTACGAGCAGTACTTC
size: NA; V: TRBV2; D: TRBD2; J: TRBJ2-7; CDR3: CASSARLAGDLEQYF; DNA: TGTGCCAGCAGTGCCCGACTAGCGGGAGACCTCGAGCAGTACTTC
size: once; V: TRBV7-2; D: TRBD2; J: TRBJ2-3; CDR3: CASSPTAGVGDTQYF; DNA: TGTGCCAGCAGCCCCACAGCGGGAGTTGGAGATACGCAGTATTTT
size: NA; V: TRBV29-1; D: NA; J: TRBJ2-7; CDR3: CSVVLQYNPYEQYF; DNA: TGCAGCGTTGTATTACAGTATAACCCCTACGAGCAGTACTTC
size: NA; V: TRBV7-9; D: TRBD1; J: TRBJ2-2; CDR3: CSSSSNRGQTTGELFF; DNA: TGTTCCAGCAGCTCCAACAGGGGGCAAACCACCGGGGAGCTGTTTTTT
size: NA; V: TRBV6-6; D: NA; J: TRBJ2-1; CDR3: CASRDQVNEQFF; DNA: TGTGCCAGCAGAGACCAGGTTAATGAGCAGTTCTTC
size: NA; V: TRBV5-4; D: TRBD1; J: TRBJ2-7; CDR3: CASSLEGQRSYEQYF; DNA: TGTGCCAGCAGCTTGGAGGGACAGCGCTCCTACGAGCAGTACTTC
size: NA; V: TRBV5-1; D: TRBD1; J: TRBJ2-7; CDR3: CASSLARTGKYEQYF; DNA: TGCGCCAGCAGCTTGGCCCGGACAGGGAAATACGAGCAGTACTTC
size: NA; V: TRBV11-2; D: TRBD1; J: TRBJ2-3; CDR3: CASSYAGQGLDTQYF; DNA: TGTGCCAGCAGCTATGCTGGACAGGGGTTAGATACGCAGTATTTT
size: NA; V: TRBV19; D: NA; J: TRBJ1-5; CDR3: CASSNFNQPQHF; DNA: TGTGCCAGTAGCAACTTCAATCAGCCCCAGCATTTT
size: NA; V: TRBV5-1; D: TRBD2; J: TRBJ2-7; CDR3: CASSLAPGLEDEQYF; DNA: TGCGCCAGCAGCTTGGCCCCGGGACTAGAGGACGAGCAGTACTTC
size: NA; V: TRBV7-9; D: TRBD2; J: TRBJ2-3; CDR3: CASTGLGEDTQYF; DNA: TGTGCCAGCACCGGACTAGGGGAAGATACGCAGTATTTT
size: NA; V: TRBV4-1; D: NA; J: TRBJ2-7; CDR3: CASSQVDGSYEQYF; DNA: TGCGCCAGCAGCCAAGTCGACGGGTCTTACGAGCAGTACTTC
size: NA; V: TRBV2; D: NA; J: TRBJ2-5; CDR3: CASSETARGTQYF; DNA: TGTGCCAGCAGTGAAACGGCTCGGGGGACCCAGTACTTC
size: NA; V: TRBV6-6; D: TRBD1; J: TRBJ1-6; CDR3: CASSVPGTGGEPLHF; DNA: TGTGCCAGCAGTGTTCCCGGGACAGGGGGCGAGCCCCTCCACTTT
size: NA; V: TRBV7-6; D: NA; J: TRBJ2-7; CDR3: CASSLEDRFYEQYF; DNA: TGTGCCAGCAGCTTAGAAGACAGATTCTACGAGCAGTACTTC
size: NA; V: TRBV9; D: TRBD1; J: TRBJ2-5; CDR3: CASSATGYQETQYF; DNA: TGTGCCAGCAGCGCGACAGGGTACCAAGAGACCCAGTACTTC
size: NA; V: TRBV27; D: TRBD1; J: TRBJ1-5; CDR3: CASSSFRTGSNQPQHF; DNA: TGTGCCAGCAGTTCTTTTCGGACAGGGAGCAATCAGCCCCAGCATTTT
size: NA; V: TRBV5-5; D: TRBD1; J: TRBJ2-7; CDR3: CASSYGTGHYEQYF; DNA: TGTGCCAGCAGCTACGGGACAGGGCACTACGAGCAGTACTTC
size: NA; V: TRBV28; D: TRBD2; J: TRBJ2-7; CDR3: CASSFNSYRFTSGIYEQYF; DNA: TGTGCCAGCAGTTTTAATAGTTATAGGTTCACTAGCGGGATTTACGAGCAGTACTTC
size: NA; V: TRBV4-1; D: NA; J: TRBJ2-1; CDR3: CASSQGVNEQFF; DNA: TGCGCCAGCAGCCAAGGCGTTAATGAGCAGTTCTTC
size: NA; V: TRBV5-4; D: NA; J: TRBJ1-6; CDR3: CASSQFISKIGNSPLHF; DNA: TGTGCCAGCAGCCAATTCATTAGTAAAATCGGGAATTCACCCCTCCACTTT
size: NA; V: TRBV7-9; D: NA; J: TRBJ2-7; CDR3: CASSLIGRAYEQYF; DNA: TGTGCCAGCAGCTTAATTGGTAGAGCCTACGAGCAGTACTTC
size: NA; V: TRBV5-4; D: NA; J: TRBJ1-2; CDR3: CASSLVALNYGYTF; DNA: TGTGCCAGCAGCTTGGTCGCCCTAAACTATGGCTACACCTTC
size: NA; V: TRBV5-6; D: TRBD2; J: TRBJ2-7; CDR3: CASRASGSYEQYF; DNA: TGTGCCAGCAGGGCTAGCGGCTCCTACGAGCAGTACTTC
size: NA; V: TRBV18; D: NA; J: TRBJ2-5; CDR3: CASSPTSMVGVGETQYF; DNA: TGTGCCAGCTCACCAACGTCTATGGTGGGAGTCGGAGAGACCCAGTACTTC
size: few; V: TRBV4-1; D: NA; J: TRBJ1-4; CDR3: CASSPLPGQNEKLFF; DNA: TGCGCCAGCAGCCCACTCCCGGGACAAAATGAAAAACTGTTTTTT
size: NA; V: TRBV2; D: NA; J: TRBJ1-4; CDR3: CASSLRAATTNEKLFF; DNA: TGTGCCAGCAGCCTGAGGGCAGCCACAACTAATGAAAAACTGTTTTTT
size: NA; V: TRBV6-5; D: NA; J: TRBJ1-2; CDR3: CASSWTDQYGYTF; DNA: TGTGCCAGCAGCTGGACAGATCAATATGGCTACACCTTC